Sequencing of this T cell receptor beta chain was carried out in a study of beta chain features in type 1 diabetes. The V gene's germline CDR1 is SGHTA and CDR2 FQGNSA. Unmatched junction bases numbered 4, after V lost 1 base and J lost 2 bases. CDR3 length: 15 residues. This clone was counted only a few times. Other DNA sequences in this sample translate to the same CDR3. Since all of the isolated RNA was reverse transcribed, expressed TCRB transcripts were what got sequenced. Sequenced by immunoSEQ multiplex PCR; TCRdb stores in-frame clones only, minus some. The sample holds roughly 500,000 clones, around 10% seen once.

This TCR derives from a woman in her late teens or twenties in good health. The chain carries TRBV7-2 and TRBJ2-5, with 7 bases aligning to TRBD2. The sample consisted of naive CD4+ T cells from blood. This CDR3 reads CASSLGLAGQETQYF. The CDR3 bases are TGTGCCAGCAGCTTAGGACTAGCTGGACAAGAGACCCAGTACTTC.